This TCR beta chain was identified during a study of T cell clonotyping in hematopoietic cell transplantation. Measured with immunoSEQ multiplex PCR; TCRdb has only the in-frame clones, and not every one. The profile covers nearly 70,000 clones, with over 90% appearing a single time and about 1.5% taken by the ten largest. As regards this clone: Antigen specificity is unknown.

Germline V gene sequence: CDR1 SNHLY, CDR2 FYNNEI. The CDR3 spans 15 residues. Trimming took off 0 bases at V and 0 bases at J, with 3 bases between the two ends. Regarding the study as a whole: Without cell sorting, CD4 versus CD8 contributions remain unresolved.

Sequences were obtained from peripheral blood mononuclear cells. The TCR comes from a man aged 45-65 years in good health. Some clones in this sample may be carry-over from other donors' samples. This chain links TRBV2 with TRBJ2-6; D is undetermined. The CDR3 region is CASSEAGSGANVLTF. For the CDR3, the DNA is TGTGCCAGCAGTGAAGCCGGCTCTGGGGCCAACGTCCTGACTTTC. The full variable domain, in which reference TRBV2 and TRBJ2-6 provide the parts outside the CDR3, is EPEVTQTPSHQVTQMGQEVILRCVPISNHLYFYWYRQILGQKVEFLVSFYNNEISEKSEIFDDQFSVERPDGSNFTLKIRSTKLEDSAMYFCASSEAGSGANVLTFGAGSRLTVL.